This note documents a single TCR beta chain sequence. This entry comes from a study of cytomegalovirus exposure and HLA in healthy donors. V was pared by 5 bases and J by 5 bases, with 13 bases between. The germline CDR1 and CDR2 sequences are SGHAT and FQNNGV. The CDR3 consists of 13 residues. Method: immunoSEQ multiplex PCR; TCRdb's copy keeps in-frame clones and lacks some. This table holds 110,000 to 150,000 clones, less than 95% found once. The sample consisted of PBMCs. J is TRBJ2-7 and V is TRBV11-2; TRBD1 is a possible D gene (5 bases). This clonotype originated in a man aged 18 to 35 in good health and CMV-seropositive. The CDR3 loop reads CASSLSGSHEQYF. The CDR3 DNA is TGTGCCAGCAGCCTCTCAGGGTCGCACGAGCAGTACTTC.